These 28 T cell receptor beta chains came from one sample sequenced in a study of monozygotic twins with cystic fibrosis. Here immunoSEQ multiplex PCR was the method, and the copy in TCRdb shows in-frame clones only, minus some. This repertoire shows about 30,000 clones, 85% found once; its top ten account for 0.88%. Sequenced: blood. The receptors stem from a girl aged 2 to 9 with cystic fibrosis.

The gene calls are TRBV10-3 and TRBJ2-1; 11 bases map to TRBD2. Germline V gene lookup returns CDR1 ENHRY and CDR2 SYGVKD. CDR3 length: 14 residues. Here the CDR3 reads CAIAGGPSYNEQFF. DNA of the CDR3: TGTGCTATAGCGGGAGGGCCGTCCTACAATGAGCAGTTCTTC.

CDR3: CASSLPEGVNTEAFF. The CDR3 DNA follows: TGTGCCAGCAGCCTGCCCGAGGGGGTGAACACTGAAGCTTTCTTT. This chain uses TRBV7-8 with TRBJ1-1; tentative D call: TRBD1 (6 bases). V was cut by 5 bases and J by 0 bases, with 13 bases left in between. Germline V CDR1 and CDR2: SGHVS, FQNEAQ. This CDR3 contains 15 residues.

The V call is TRBV4-2, the J call TRBJ2-3; tentatively, D is TRBD2 (6 bases). CDR3 length: 17 amino acids. The germline V and J ends were trimmed by 3 bases and 6 bases, with 22 bases remaining between them. The germline CDR1 and CDR2 sequences are LGHNA and YNFKEQ. The CDR3 coding sequence is TGTGCCAGCAGCCAGGGGGACTCCCCATTGTTGGCGGATACGCAGTATTTT. This sequence encodes CASSQGDSPLLADTQYF.

The chain combines TRBV5-8 with TRBJ1-2; 9 bases are shared with TRBD1. V dropped 8 bases and J dropped 4; count of bases not matched to a gene: 6. CDR1 is SGHTS, CDR2 YDEGEE, per germline. The CDR3 is made up of 13 amino acids. The CDR3, as DNA: TGTGCCAGTACGACAGGGGGTGGCTATGGCTACACCTTC. Translation: CASTTGGGYGYTF.

This clone turned up a few times. The chain joins TRBV4-2 to TRBJ1-1; D is undetermined. Trimming pared 0 bases from V and 4 bases from J, leaving 9 bases between. There are 14 residues in the CDR3. Germline lookup yields CDR1 LGHNA and CDR2 YNFKEQ. CDR3 DNA: TGTGCCAGCAGCCAAGATGGGGTACCCACTGAAGCTTTCTTT. Translated: CASSQDGVPTEAFF.

The rearrangement joins TRBV7-9 to TRBJ2-1; D unresolved. Germline loops: CDR1 SEHNR, CDR2 FQNEAQ (reference sequence). V was clipped by 0 bases and J by 4 bases, with 4 bases between them. CDR3 length equals 13 residues. The DNA for the CDR3 is TGTGCCAGCAGCTTAGCGATGTACAATGAGCAGTTCTTC. Protein: CASSLAMYNEQFF.

This sequence joins TRBV9 and TRBJ2-2; D call uncertain. The CDR3 consists of 14 residues. CDR1 and CDR2 from the germline V gene are SGDLS and YYNGEE. V was shortened by 4 bases and J by 2 bases, with 9 bases between the two germline ends. In nucleotides, the CDR3 is TGTGCCAGCAGCCCCTACGATAACACCGGGGAGCTGTTTTTT. This translates into CASSPYDNTGELFF.

The V call is TRBV4-2, the J call TRBJ2-1; D call uncertain. There are 16 residues in the CDR3. Germline V gene sequence: CDR1 LGHNA, CDR2 YNFKEQ. The V end lost 0 bases, the J end lost 4 bases, and 13 bases lay between the germline ends. Here the CDR3 reads CASSQEMRDPYNEQFF. The CDR3 DNA sequence: TGTGCCAGCAGCCAAGAGATGCGCGATCCGTACAATGAGCAGTTCTTC.

V gene TRBV4-1 combines with J gene TRBJ1-1, with 7 nucleotides matching TRBD1. Germline CDR1 MGHRA, CDR2 YSYEKL. After removal of 6 bases from V and 2 bases from J, the junction contained 15 bases not matched to a gene. The CDR3 contains 17 residues. The chain's CDR3 is CASSFTDRKESNTEAFF. In nucleotides, the CDR3 is TGCGCCAGCAGTTTCACGGACAGGAAAGAGAGTAACACTGAAGCTTTCTTT.

V gene TRBV28 combines with J gene TRBJ1-5; 9 nucleotides match TRBD1. CDR3 length: 16 residues. Germline assignment: CDR1 MDHEN and CDR2 SYDVKM. The V segment lost 4 bases and the J segment 6 bases; nucleotides outside the gene matches: 10. The DNA for the CDR3 is TGTGCCAGCAGTTCACAGGGGGCTATGATTATTCAGCCCCAGCATTTT. Its protein is CASSSQGAMIIQPQHF.

This clone was counted between two and nine times. The chain combines TRBV5-1 with TRBJ2-7; no reliable D call. Germline V gene data show CDR1 as SGHRS and CDR2 as YFSETQ. The length of the CDR3 is 14 residues. Trimming removed 3 bases at V and 6 bases at J, with 16 bases between. The CDR3 loop is CASSYATSASEQYF. The DNA of the CDR3 is TGCGCCAGCAGCTATGCGACATCTGCCAGCGAGCAGTACTTC.

The J gene is TRBJ1-2, the V gene TRBV5-1, with D perhaps matching TRBD1 (6 bases). Trimming stripped 4 bases from V and 8 bases from J, with 18 bases between. The V gene's germline CDR1 is SGHRS and CDR2 YFSETQ. The CDR3 totals 14 residues. CDR3 nucleotide sequence: TGCGCCAGCAGCGCCGCGCTGGGGGGCTACGGCTACACCTTC. Its translation is CASSAALGGYGYTF.

The rearrangement joins TRBV27 to TRBJ1-1; D is possibly TRBD1 (6 bases). Between the trimmed V and J ends, which lost 6 bases and 7 bases, there was a span of 18 bases. Germline-derived CDR1 and CDR2 are MNHEY and SMNVEV (reference sequence). This CDR3 is 14 amino acids long. The DNA for the CDR3 is TGTGCCAGCAGCCAAGGGGGGCCGATTAATGAAGCTTTCTTT. It specifies CASSQGGPINEAFF.

The chain has TRBV7-9 and TRBJ2-3; 7 bases map to TRBD1. CDR3 size: 15 residues. Germline-derived CDR1 and CDR2 are SEHNR and FQNEAQ (reference sequence). V lost 4 bases, J lost 0 bases, and 4 bases stayed unmatched. The CDR3 spells CASSSGQISTDTQYF. The CDR3, as DNA: TGTGCCAGCAGCTCGGGACAGATAAGCACAGATACGCAGTATTTT.

The rearrangement links TRBV11-2 to TRBJ1-3; D may be TRBD1 (5 bases). The ends were cut back, 5 bases at V and 8 bases at J, with 19 bases in the middle. Germline lookup yields CDR1 SGHAT and CDR2 FQNNGV. The CDR3 contains 15 residues. The CDR3 sequence: CASSPLRGRGDTIYF. CDR3 nucleotides: TGTGCCAGCAGCCCCCTTCGAGGTCGAGGGGACACCATATATTTT.

This chain uses TRBV30 with TRBJ2-7, with TRBD2 matching over 7 bases. J gave up 7 bases and V 0 bases, and 12 bases lay outside the gene matches. This CDR3 region has 15 residues. The germline V gene encodes CDR1 GTSNPN and CDR2 SVGIG (reference sequence). The DNA of the CDR3 is TGTGCCTGGAGTGTAAAAAGCGGGGAGACCAGGGAGCAGTACTTC. The encoded protein is CAWSVKSGETREQYF.

The chain employs TRBV9 and TRBJ1-1; D uncertain. The CDR3 sequence is 14 residues long. V lost 3 bases to trimming and J lost 2 bases, with 11 bases between them. Germline CDR1 SGDLS, CDR2 YYNGEE. The CDR3 loop is CASSGIVGNTEAFF. The CDR3 bases are TGTGCCAGCAGCGGAATTGTCGGTAACACTGAAGCTTTCTTT.

V gene TRBV5-4 combines with J gene TRBJ2-3; TRBD1 matches at 11 bases. Trimming removed 1 base from V and 7 bases from J; junction bases left unmatched: 5. This CDR3 contains 15 residues. Germline CDR1 and CDR2: SGHNT and YYREEE (reference sequence). The CDR3 region is CASSLWTGGSYTQYF. The CDR3 DNA reads as TGTGCCAGCAGCTTGTGGACAGGGGGCTCGTATACGCAGTATTTT. Full variable domain (outside the CDR3, taken from reference TRBV5-4 and TRBJ2-3): ETGVTQSPTHLIKTRGQQVTLRCSSQSGHNTVSWYQQALGQGPQFIFQYYREEENGRGNFPPRFSGLQFPNYSSELNVNALELDDSALYLCASSLWTGGSYTQYFGPGTRLTVL.

The V call is TRBV5-4, the J call TRBJ1-5; TRBD1 agrees at 8 bases. Germline V gene data show CDR1 as SGHNT and CDR2 as YYREEE (reference sequence). The CDR3 is made up of 16 amino acids. Losses at the gene ends were 0 bases for V and 0 bases for J; bases not matched to a gene: 2. CDR3 DNA: TGTGCCAGCAGCTTGGGGGGGACAGGTAGCAATCAGCCCCAGCATTTT. As protein: CASSLGGTGSNQPQHF.

The chain links TRBV11-2 to TRBJ1-6; possible D gene TRBD1, 5 bases. CDR1 is SGHAT, CDR2 FQNNGV, per germline. Trimming removed 5 bases from V and 10 bases from J, with 18 bases in between. This CDR3 comprises 15 residues. In nucleotides, the CDR3 is TGTGCCAGCAGCCCCCGACACGGGGGTGGCTCACCCCTCCACTTT. It is translated as CASSPRHGGGSPLHF.

V and J are TRBV28 and TRBJ2-7, with D hard to call. This CDR3 spans 12 amino acids. The germline gives CDR1 MDHEN, CDR2 SYDVKM. Trimming left V 5 bases short and J 4 bases short, with 9 bases between. The CDR3 region is CASSEIEYEQYF. CDR3 coding DNA: TGTGCCAGCAGTGAGATCGAATACGAGCAGTACTTC.

Only a few counts were recorded for this clone. One end of the junction fails to match germline, which may point to a read error. J is TRBJ1-2 and V is TRBV30; the D gene is possibly TRBD1 (5 bases). Per the germline V gene, CDR1 is GTSNPN and CDR2 is SVGIG (reference sequence). There are 12 residues in the CDR3. The DNA of the CDR3 is TGTGCCAGGAGGCAGGGAATGCTTGGCTACACCTTC. Protein: CARRQGMLGYTF. The full variable domain, its missing parts supplied by reference TRBV30 and TRBJ1-2, is SQTIHQWPATLVQPVGSPLSLECTVEGTSNPNLYWYRQAAGRGLQLLFYSVGIGQISSEVPQNLSASRPQDRQFILSSKKLLLSDSGFYLCARRQGMLGYTFGSGTRLTVV.

The chain couples TRBV2 to TRBJ2-3; 9 bases fit TRBD2. The germline V gene encodes CDR1 SNHLY and CDR2 FYNNEI. Germline trimming cut 4 bases from V and 3 bases from J; bases unmatched to any gene: 8. CDR3 length equals 16 residues. The CDR3 reads CASSVRVTSGTDTQYF. The CDR3 DNA reads TGTGCCAGCAGTGTCCGGGTGACTAGCGGTACAGATACGCAGTATTTT. Drawing the rest from reference TRBV2 and TRBJ2-3, the complete variable domain is EPEVTQTPSHQVTQMGQEVILRCVPISNHLYFYWYRQILGQKVEFLVSFYNNEISEKSEIFDDQFSVERPDGSNFTLKIRSTKLEDSAMYFCASSVRVTSGTDTQYFGPGTRLTVL.

This sequence joins TRBV7-2 and TRBJ2-3, with 8 bases fitting TRBD2. Per germline, CDR1 SGHTA and CDR2 FQGNSA. The CDR3 spans 16 residues. V shed 1 base and J 0 bases; nucleotides not matched to a gene: 3. The CDR3 loop is CASSLVAGRSTDTQYF. The CDR3 nucleotides are TGTGCCAGCAGCTTAGTAGCGGGAAGAAGCACAGATACGCAGTATTTT.

V usage is TRBV7-9 and J usage is TRBJ1-2, with D unresolved. Trimming left V 3 bases short and J 4 bases short, with 12 bases between. The CDR3 runs to 14 residues. Germline CDR1 SEHNR, CDR2 FQNEAQ (reference sequence). The CDR3 loop is CASSFITQIYGYTF. The CDR3 nucleotides are TGTGCCAGCAGCTTTATCACACAGATCTATGGCTACACCTTC.

The chain carries TRBV2 and TRBJ2-7; 12 positions agree with TRBD2. This CDR3 is 13 amino acids long. Per germline, CDR1 SNHLY and CDR2 FYNNEI. The J segment lost 5 bases and the V segment lost 7 bases, leaving 3 bases of the junction unmatched. The CDR3 protein is CASTWTSGDEQYF. The CDR3 bases are TGTGCCAGCACTTGGACTAGCGGGGACGAGCAGTACTTC. Based on the CDR3 plus reference TRBV2 and TRBJ2-7, the full variable domain is EPEVTQTPSHQVTQMGQEVILRCVPISNHLYFYWYRQILGQKVEFLVSFYNNEISEKSEIFDDQFSVERPDGSNFTLKIRSTKLEDSAMYFCASTWTSGDEQYFGPGTRLTVT.

The chain carries TRBV10-3 and TRBJ1-1; TRBD1 matches 10 bases. CDR3 length equals 13 residues. From germline, CDR1 is ENHRY and CDR2 SYGVKD. Losses at the gene ends were 6 bases for V and 7 bases for J; bases not matched to a gene: 5. The CDR3 region is CAIRAGQGLEAFF. The CDR3 bases are TGTGCCATCAGGGCGGGACAGGGGCTTGAAGCTTTCTTT.

The rearrangement joins TRBV6-6 to TRBJ2-3, with D perhaps TRBD1 (6 bases). CDR3 length: 11 amino acids. Germline CDR1 MNHNY, CDR2 SVGAGI (reference sequence). V dropped 6 bases and J dropped 5 bases, with 6 bases sitting between them. CDR3 in DNA: TGTGCCAGCAGCAGGGGAGATACGCAGTATTTT. It is translated as CASSRGDTQYF.